This TCR beta chain was retrieved from a study of blood T cell repertoires in COVID-19. Study overall: The United States, Italy and Spain provided the acute and convalescent COVID-19 samples. In each case, the material was cDNA or gDNA derived from T cells, B-cell-depleted T cells, or PBMCs.

It was during active infection that Seattle patients were enrolled and then longitudinally followed. In the original workflow: Amplified reference gene primers provided the basis for estimating nucleated cell counts. The data were produced by immunoSEQ multiplex PCR, yet TCRdb's version contains in-frame clones alone and is incomplete. Clone size and the V and J calls come from that table; the DNA yielded D and trimming. The data contain a few hundred thousand clones, roughly 90% of them singletons. The CDR3 has 19 residues. Trimming took off 4 bases at V and 5 bases at J, with 25 bases between the two ends. Germline V gene lookup returns CDR1 SGHKS and CDR2 YYEKEE (reference sequence).

The TCR comes from a man aged 18 to 30 with COVID-19, enrolled during active disease. V usage is TRBV5-5 and J usage is TRBJ1-6, with D maybe TRBD1 (5 bases). The sample was peripheral blood. The CDR3 here is CASSAGVALPGIDNSPLHF. In DNA, the CDR3 is TGTGCCAGCAGCGCGGGGGTAGCTCTCCCAGGGATTGATAATTCACCCCTCCACTTT.